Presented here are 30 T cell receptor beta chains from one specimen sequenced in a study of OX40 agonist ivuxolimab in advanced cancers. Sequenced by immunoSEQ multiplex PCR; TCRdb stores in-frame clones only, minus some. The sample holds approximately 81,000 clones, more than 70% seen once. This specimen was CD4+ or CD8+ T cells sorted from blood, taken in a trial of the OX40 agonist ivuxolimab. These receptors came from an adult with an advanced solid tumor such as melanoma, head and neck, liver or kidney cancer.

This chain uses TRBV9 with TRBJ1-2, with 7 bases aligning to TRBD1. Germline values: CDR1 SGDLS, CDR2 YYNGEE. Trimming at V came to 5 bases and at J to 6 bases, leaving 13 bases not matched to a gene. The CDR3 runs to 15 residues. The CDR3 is CASRRSPRDSDGYTF. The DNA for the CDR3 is TGTGCCAGCAGAAGATCCCCCAGGGACAGTGATGGCTACACCTTC.

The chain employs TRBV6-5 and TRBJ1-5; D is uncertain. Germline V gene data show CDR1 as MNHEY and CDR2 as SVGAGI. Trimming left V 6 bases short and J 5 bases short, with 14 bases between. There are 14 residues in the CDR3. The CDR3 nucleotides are TGTGCCAGCAGCCGGGGTTCGCCTCATCAGCCCCAGCATTTT. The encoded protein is CASSRGSPHQPQHF.

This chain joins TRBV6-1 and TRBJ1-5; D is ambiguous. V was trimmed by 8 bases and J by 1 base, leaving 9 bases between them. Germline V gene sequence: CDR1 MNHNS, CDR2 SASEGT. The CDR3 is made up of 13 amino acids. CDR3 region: CASRSASNQPQHF. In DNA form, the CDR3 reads TGTGCCAGCCGGTCAGCCAGCAATCAGCCCCAGCATTTT.

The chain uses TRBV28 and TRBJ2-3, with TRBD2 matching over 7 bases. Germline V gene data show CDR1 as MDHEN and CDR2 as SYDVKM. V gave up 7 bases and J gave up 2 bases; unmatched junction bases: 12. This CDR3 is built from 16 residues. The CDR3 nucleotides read TGTGCCAGCACCCTAGAGCGGGGACTGAACACAGATACGCAGTATTTT. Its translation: CASTLERGLNTDTQYF.

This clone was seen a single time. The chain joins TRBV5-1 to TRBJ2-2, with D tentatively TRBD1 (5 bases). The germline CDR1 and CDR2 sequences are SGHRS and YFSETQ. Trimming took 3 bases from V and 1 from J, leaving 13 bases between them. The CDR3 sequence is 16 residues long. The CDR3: CASSSAGRENTGELFF. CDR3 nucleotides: TGCGCCAGCAGCTCCGCCGGCAGGGAGAACACCGGGGAGCTGTTTTTT. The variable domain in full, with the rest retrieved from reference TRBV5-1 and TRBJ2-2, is KAGVTQTPRYLIKTRGQQVTLSCSPISGHRSVSWYQQTPGQGLQFLFEYFSETQRNKGNFPGRFSGRQFSNSRSEMNVSTLELGDSALYLCASSSAGRENTGELFFGEGSRLTVL.

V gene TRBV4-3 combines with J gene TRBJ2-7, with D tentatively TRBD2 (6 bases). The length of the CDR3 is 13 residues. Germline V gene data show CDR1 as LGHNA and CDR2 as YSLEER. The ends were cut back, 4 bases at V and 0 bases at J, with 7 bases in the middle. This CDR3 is CASSPDYSYEQYF. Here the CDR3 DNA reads TGCGCCAGCAGCCCGGACTACTCCTACGAGCAGTACTTC.

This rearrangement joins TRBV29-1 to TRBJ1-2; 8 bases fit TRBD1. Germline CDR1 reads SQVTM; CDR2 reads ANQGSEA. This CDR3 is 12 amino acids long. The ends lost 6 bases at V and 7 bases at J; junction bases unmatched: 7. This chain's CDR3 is CSVRTTGGGYTF. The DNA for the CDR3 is TGCAGCGTGAGAACCACAGGGGGTGGCTACACCTTC.

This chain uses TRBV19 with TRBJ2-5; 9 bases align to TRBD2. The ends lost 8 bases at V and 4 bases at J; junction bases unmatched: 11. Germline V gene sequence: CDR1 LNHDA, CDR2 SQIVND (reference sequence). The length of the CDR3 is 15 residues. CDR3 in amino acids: CASLRSSGVGETQYF. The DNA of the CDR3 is TGTGCCAGTCTCCGATCTAGCGGGGTGGGAGAGACCCAGTACTTC.

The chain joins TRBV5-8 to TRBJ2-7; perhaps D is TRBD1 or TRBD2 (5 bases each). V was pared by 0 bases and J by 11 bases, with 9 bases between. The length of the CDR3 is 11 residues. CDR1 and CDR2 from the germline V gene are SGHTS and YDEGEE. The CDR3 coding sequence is TGTGCCAGCAGCTTGGTGGGGACGAAGTACTTC. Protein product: CASSLVGTKYF.

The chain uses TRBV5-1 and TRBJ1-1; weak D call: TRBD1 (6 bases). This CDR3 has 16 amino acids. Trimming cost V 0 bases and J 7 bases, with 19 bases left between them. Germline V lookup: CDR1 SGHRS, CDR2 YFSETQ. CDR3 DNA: TGCGCCAGCAGCTTGGGTCGGGGAATGAGGGACATTGAAGCTTTCTTT. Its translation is CASSLGRGMRDIEAFF.

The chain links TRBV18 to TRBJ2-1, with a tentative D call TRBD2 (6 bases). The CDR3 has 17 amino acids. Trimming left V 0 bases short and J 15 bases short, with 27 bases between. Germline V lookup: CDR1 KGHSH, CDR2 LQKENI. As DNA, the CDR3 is TGTGCCAGCTCACCACCCCGGGGTGGGGGGACCCTCAGCGAATTGTTCTTC. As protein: CASSPPRGGGTLSELFF.

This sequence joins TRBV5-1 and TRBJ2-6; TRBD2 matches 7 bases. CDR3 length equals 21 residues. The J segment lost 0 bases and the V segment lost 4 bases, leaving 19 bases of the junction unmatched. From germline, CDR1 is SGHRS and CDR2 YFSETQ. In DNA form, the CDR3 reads TGCGCCAGCAGCCCCGGCGGGGGTTCCCCGGGGCTTTTCTCTGGGGCCAACGTCCTGACTTTC. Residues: CASSPGGGSPGLFSGANVLTF.

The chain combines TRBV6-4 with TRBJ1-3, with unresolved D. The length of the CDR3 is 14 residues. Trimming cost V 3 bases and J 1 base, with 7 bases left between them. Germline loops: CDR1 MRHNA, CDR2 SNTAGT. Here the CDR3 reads CASSDGGSGNTIYF. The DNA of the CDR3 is TGTGCCAGCAGTGATGGTGGTTCTGGAAACACCATATATTTT.

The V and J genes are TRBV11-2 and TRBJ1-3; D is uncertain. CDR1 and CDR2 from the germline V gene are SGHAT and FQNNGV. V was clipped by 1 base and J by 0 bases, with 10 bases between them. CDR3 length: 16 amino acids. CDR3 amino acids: CASSLVAGSSGNTIYF. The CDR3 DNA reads TGTGCCAGCAGCTTAGTAGCGGGAAGCTCTGGAAACACCATATATTTT. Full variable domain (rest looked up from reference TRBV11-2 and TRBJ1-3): EAGVAQSPRYKIIEKRQSVAFWCNPISGHATLYWYQQILGQGPKLLIQFQNNGVVDDSQLPKDRFSAERLKGVDSTLKIQPAKLEDSAVYLCASSLVAGSSGNTIYFGEGSWLTVV.

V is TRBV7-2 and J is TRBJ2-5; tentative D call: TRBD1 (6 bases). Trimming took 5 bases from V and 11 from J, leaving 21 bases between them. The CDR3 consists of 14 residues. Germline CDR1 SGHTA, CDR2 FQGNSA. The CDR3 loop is CASSGVGAWGEQYF. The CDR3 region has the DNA TGTGCCAGCAGCGGCGTGGGGGCCTGGGGAGAGCAGTACTTC.

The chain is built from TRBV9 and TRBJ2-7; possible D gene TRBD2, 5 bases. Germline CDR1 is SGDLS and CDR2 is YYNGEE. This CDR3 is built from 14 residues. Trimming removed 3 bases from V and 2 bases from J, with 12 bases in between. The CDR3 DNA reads TGTGCCAGCAGCGGCGGGTTTCGCACCTACGAGCAGTACTTC. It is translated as CASSGGFRTYEQYF.

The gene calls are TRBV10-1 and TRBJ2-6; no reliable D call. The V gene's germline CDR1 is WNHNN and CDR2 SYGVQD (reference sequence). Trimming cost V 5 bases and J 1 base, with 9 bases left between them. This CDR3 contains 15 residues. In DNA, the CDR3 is TGCGCCAGCAGTTTGACACCTTCTGGGGCCAACGTCCTGACTTTC. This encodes CASSLTPSGANVLTF.

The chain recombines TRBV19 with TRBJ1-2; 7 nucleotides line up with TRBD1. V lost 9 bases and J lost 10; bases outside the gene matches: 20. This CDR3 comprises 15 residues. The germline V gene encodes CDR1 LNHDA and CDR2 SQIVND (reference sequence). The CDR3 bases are TGTGCCAGCAACCTGCGAGTGTTCCTAGGGGGCGACTACACCTTC. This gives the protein CASNLRVFLGGDYTF.

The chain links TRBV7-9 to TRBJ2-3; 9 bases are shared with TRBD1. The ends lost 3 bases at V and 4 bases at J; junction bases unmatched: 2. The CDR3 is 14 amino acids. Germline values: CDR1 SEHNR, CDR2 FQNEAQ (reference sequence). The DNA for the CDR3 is TGTGCCAGCAGCTTCGGGACAGGGCCAGATACGCAGTATTTT. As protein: CASSFGTGPDTQYF.

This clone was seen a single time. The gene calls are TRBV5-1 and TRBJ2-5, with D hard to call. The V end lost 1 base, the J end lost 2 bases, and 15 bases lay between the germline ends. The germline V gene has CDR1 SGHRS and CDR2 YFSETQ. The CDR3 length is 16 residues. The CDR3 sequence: CASSLTLPATQETQYF. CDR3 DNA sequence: TGCGCCAGCAGCTTGACCCTACCGGCCACACAAGAGACCCAGTACTTC.

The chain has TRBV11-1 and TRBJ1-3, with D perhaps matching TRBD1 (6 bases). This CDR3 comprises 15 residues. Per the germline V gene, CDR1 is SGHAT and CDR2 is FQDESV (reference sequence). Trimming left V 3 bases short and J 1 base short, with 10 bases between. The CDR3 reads CASSFYRDSGNTIYF. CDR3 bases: TGTGCCAGCAGCTTCTACAGGGATTCTGGAAACACCATATATTTT.

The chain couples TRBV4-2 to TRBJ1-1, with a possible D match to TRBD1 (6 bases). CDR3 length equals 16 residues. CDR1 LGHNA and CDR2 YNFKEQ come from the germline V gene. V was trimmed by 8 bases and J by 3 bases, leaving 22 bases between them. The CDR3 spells CASGEQGRHSYTEAFF. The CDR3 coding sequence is TGTGCCAGCGGGGAACAGGGTCGGCATTCGTACACTGAAGCTTTCTTT.

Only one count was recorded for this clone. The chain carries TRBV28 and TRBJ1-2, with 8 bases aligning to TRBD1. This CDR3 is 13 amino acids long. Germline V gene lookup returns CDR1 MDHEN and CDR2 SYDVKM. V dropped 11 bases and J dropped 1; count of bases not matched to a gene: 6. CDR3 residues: CACGTGRNYGYTF. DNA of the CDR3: TGTGCCTGTGGGACAGGACGTAACTATGGCTACACCTTC.

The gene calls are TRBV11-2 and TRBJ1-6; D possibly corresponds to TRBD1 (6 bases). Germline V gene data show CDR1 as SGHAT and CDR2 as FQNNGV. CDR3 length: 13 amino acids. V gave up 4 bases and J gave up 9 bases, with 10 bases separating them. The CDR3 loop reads CASSSGQSSPLHF. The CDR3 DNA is TGTGCCAGCAGCTCTGGACAGTCTTCACCCCTCCACTTT.

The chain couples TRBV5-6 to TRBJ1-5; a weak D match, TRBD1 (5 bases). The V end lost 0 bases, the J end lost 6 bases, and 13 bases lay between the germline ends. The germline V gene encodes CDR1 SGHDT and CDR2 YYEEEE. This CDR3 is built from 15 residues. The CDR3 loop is CASSLVGEVGQPQHF. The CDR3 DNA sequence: TGTGCCAGCAGCTTGGTAGGGGAAGTTGGTCAGCCCCAGCATTTT.

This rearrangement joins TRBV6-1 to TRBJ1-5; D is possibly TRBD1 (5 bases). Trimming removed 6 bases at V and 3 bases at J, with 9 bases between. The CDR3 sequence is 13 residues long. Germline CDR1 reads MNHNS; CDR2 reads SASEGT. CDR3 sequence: CASRDSDNQPQHF. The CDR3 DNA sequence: TGTGCCAGCAGAGACAGCGACAATCAGCCCCAGCATTTT.

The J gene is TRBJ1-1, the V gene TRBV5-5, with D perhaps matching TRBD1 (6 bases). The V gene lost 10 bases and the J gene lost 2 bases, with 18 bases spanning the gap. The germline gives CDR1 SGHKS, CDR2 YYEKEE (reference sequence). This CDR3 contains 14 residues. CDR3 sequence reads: CACGRGGLNTEAFF. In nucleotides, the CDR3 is TGTGCCTGCGGTCGTGGGGGGCTTAACACTGAAGCTTTCTTT.

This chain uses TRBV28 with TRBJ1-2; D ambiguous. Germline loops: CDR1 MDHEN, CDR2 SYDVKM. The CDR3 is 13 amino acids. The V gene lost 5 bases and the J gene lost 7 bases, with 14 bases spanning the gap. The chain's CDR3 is CASSLRPDGGYTF. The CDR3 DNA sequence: TGTGCCAGCAGTCTCCGGCCCGATGGTGGCTACACCTTC.

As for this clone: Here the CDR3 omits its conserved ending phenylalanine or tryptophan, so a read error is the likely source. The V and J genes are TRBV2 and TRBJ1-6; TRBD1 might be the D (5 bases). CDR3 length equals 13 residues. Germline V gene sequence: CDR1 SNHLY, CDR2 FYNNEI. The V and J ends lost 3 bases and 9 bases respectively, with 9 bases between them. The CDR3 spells CASSEGEGSPLHL. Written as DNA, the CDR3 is TGTGCCAGCAGTGAGGGGGAGGGTTCACCCCTCCACCTT.

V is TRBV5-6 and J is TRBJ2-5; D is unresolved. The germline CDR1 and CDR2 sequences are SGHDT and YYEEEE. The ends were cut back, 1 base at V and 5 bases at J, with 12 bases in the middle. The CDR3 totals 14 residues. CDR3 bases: TGTGCCAGCAGCTTGATGCAACCCAGCGAGACCCAGTACTTC. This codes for CASSLMQPSETQYF. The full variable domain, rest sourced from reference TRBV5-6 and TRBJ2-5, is DAGVTQSPTHLIKTRGQQVTLRCSPKSGHDTVSWYQQALGQGPQFIFQYYEEEERQRGNFPDRFSGHQFPNYSSELNVNALLLGDSALYLCASSLMQPSETQYFGPGTRLLVL.